This T cell receptor (beta chain) was found in a study of blood T cell repertoires in COVID-19. Study at large: Acute-phase and convalescent COVID-19 samples originated in the United States, Italy and Spain. PBMCs, B-cell-depleted T cells, or T cells provided the cDNA or gDNA that made up the material.

The germline CDR1 and CDR2 sequences are SQVTM and ANQGSEA. This CDR3 region has 13 residues. J lost 4 bases, V lost 6 bases, and 7 bases had no gene match. This table comes from immunoSEQ multiplex PCR, and its TCRdb copy is limited to in-frame clones, with some not included. The table records some 280,000 clones, around four fifths of them present only once. Material: peripheral blood. The chain is built from TRBV29-1 and TRBJ1-2, with TRBD1 matching 8 bases. This clonotype was obtained from a woman between 45 and 60 years old with active or convalescent COVID-19. In DNA, the CDR3 is TGCAGCGTGGATGACAGGGGAAGCTATGGCTACACCTTC. It specifies CSVDDRGSYGYTF.